The present T cell receptor (beta chain) was sequenced within a study of neurological immune-mediated disorders. Whole-study results and caveats: HTLV-1-associated myelopathy showed the most TCR clonal expansion; multiple sclerosis the least, below healthy controls. No CDR3 amino acid sequences recurred among expanded clones across subjects, suggesting private repertoires in all groups.

CDR1 is SSHAT, CDR2 FNYEAQ, per germline (reference sequence). The CDR3 has 17 amino acids. From the 5' RACE reads, TCRdb called clonotypes with MiXCR, one entry per CDR3 protein. The sample has approximately 40,000 distinct CDR3 sequences; 4% to 5.5% are singletons. This clonotype occurred many times. Its cognate antigen is unknown. A read error may produce the germline difference seen at one junction end. The sequence came from a man in his late teens or twenties in good health. Specimen: CD4+ T cells from blood. The rearrangement links TRBV7-7 to TRBJ2-5, with 7 bases matching TRBD2. CDR3 protein: CASSFLGGLAVQETQYF. In nucleotides, the CDR3 is TGTGCTAGCAGCTTCCTGGGCGGGCTAGCGGTTCAAGAGACCCAGTACTTC.